Shown below are 31 T cell receptor beta chains from a single sample sequenced in a study of blood T cell repertoires in COVID-19. This table comes from immunoSEQ multiplex PCR, and its TCRdb copy is limited to in-frame clones, with some not included. The table shows 70,000 to 75,000 clones, with around 81% occurring only once. Sequenced material: peripheral blood. These receptor sequences come from a woman in her 70s with acute or convalescent COVID-19.

The chain employs TRBV5-6 and TRBJ2-7; 13 bases are a match to TRBD2. Losses at the gene ends were 7 bases for V and 4 bases for J; bases not matched to a gene: 8. Germline V gene sequence: CDR1 SGHDT, CDR2 YYEEEE. The CDR3 spans 15 residues. The CDR3 region is CASFFSGLAGYEQYF. CDR3 DNA sequence: TGTGCCAGCTTTTTTTCGGGACTAGCGGGGTACGAGCAGTACTTC.

The CDR3 coding sequence is TGCGCCAGCAGAGGAGGCGCGACTACGAACACCGGGGAGCTGTTTTTT. This translates into CASRGGATTNTGELFF. The genes are TRBV5-1 and TRBJ2-2, with a tentative D call TRBD2 (5 bases). CDR3 length equals 16 residues. In germline, CDR1 is SGHRS, CDR2 YFSETQ. Trimming took off 5 bases at V and 0 bases at J, with 14 bases between the two ends. The full variable domain, rest sourced from reference TRBV5-1 and TRBJ2-2, is KAGVTQTPRYLIKTRGQQVTLSCSPISGHRSVSWYQQTPGQGLQFLFEYFSETQRNKGNFPGRFSGRQFSNSRSEMNVSTLELGDSALYLCASRGGATTNTGELFFGEGSRLTVL.

The CDR3: CASSQASGWEKLFF. The CDR3 nucleotides are TGTGCCAGCAGCCAAGCCTCGGGTTGGGAAAAACTGTTTTTT. The chain has TRBV3-1 (or the pseudogene TRBV3-2) and TRBJ1-4, with D hard to call. Trimming removed 1 base at V and 8 bases at J, with 11 bases between. Germline V gene sequence: CDR1 LGHDT, CDR2 YNNKEL (reference sequence). The CDR3 totals 14 residues.

The sample holds one count of this clone. The genes are TRBV9 and TRBJ2-1; D perhaps matches TRBD1 (6 bases). The CDR3 has 15 residues. Germline V gene data show CDR1 as SGDLS and CDR2 as YYNGEE. Trimming removed 3 bases at V and 0 bases at J, with 10 bases between. In nucleotides, the CDR3 is TGTGCCAGCAGCGGAGGACAGCCCTCCTACAATGAGCAGTTCTTC. Translation: CASSGGQPSYNEQFF.

J is TRBJ2-6 and V is TRBV27; TRBD2 agrees at 7 bases. Germline CDR1 and CDR2: MNHEY and SMNVEV (reference sequence). The CDR3 is 17 residues long. V was clipped by 3 bases and J by 0 bases; unmatched bases: 5. CDR3 region: CASSFRDYSSGANVLTF. The CDR3 DNA reads TGTGCCAGCAGTTTCCGGGACTACTCCTCTGGGGCCAACGTCCTGACTTTC.

The rearrangement links TRBV25-1 to TRBJ2-2, with 9 nucleotides matching TRBD2. Germline V gene lookup returns CDR1 MGHDK and CDR2 SYGVNS. The CDR3 has 17 amino acids. The J segment lost 3 bases and the V segment lost 2 bases, leaving 7 bases of the junction unmatched. Written as DNA, the CDR3 is TGTGCCAGCAGTGAACTAGCGGGGCCAGCAGACACCGGGGAGCTGTTTTTT. Translation gives CASSELAGPADTGELFF.

V usage is TRBV11-2 and J usage is TRBJ2-1; possibly TRBD2 for D (5 bases). CDR3 length: 15 residues. Germline V gives CDR1 SGHAT, CDR2 FQNNGV. Trimming took off 0 bases at V and 8 bases at J, with 14 bases between the two ends. The CDR3 nucleotides are TGTGCCAGCAGCTTAGATCCCGGGGATAGGGATGAGCAGTTCTTC. This encodes CASSLDPGDRDEQFF.

Only one count was recorded for this clone. The genes are TRBV7-9 and TRBJ2-3; 7 bases line up with TRBD1. Germline-derived CDR1 and CDR2 are SEHNR and FQNEAQ (reference sequence). The junction had 6 bases not matched to a gene; V was cut back by 5 bases and J by 1 base. The CDR3 spans 15 residues. In DNA form, the CDR3 reads TGTGCCAGCAGCCCCTTCCAGGGGGGCACAGATACGCAGTATTTT. Its translation: CASSPFQGGTDTQYF.

The chain combines TRBV19 with TRBJ1-5; D gene unclear. Germline V gene data show CDR1 as LNHDA and CDR2 as SQIVND (reference sequence). CDR3 length: 16 residues. Trimming left V 6 bases short and J 1 base short, with 16 bases between. As DNA, the CDR3 is TGTGCCAGTAGCAATCTGGCGAGGAGAAGCAATCAGCCCCAGCATTTT. It encodes CASSNLARRSNQPQHF.

V and J are TRBV7-9 and TRBJ2-1; D gene ambiguous. The V gene's germline CDR1 is SEHNR and CDR2 FQNEAQ (reference sequence). V was cut by 1 base and J by 7 bases, with 11 bases left in between. The CDR3 extends over 14 amino acids. The CDR3: CASSLGAKTNEQFF. Here the CDR3 DNA reads TGTGCCAGCAGCTTAGGGGCGAAGACGAATGAGCAGTTCTTC.

The chain couples TRBV28 to TRBJ1-1; a possible D gene is TRBD1 (5 bases). Germline CDR1 MDHEN, CDR2 SYDVKM. The length of the CDR3 is 16 residues. V lost 1 base and J lost 4, with 16 bases in between. The CDR3 sequence is CASSLYGRAEVTEAFF. CDR3 coding DNA: TGTGCCAGCAGTTTATATGGCAGGGCGGAAGTCACTGAAGCTTTCTTT.

The chain carries TRBV6-1 and TRBJ1-3; no clear D. V lost 0 bases, J lost 4 bases, and 10 bases lay in between. CDR1 is MNHNS and CDR2 is SASEGT in the germline V gene. This CDR3 comprises 15 residues. Here the CDR3 reads CASSEALQLGNTIYF. As DNA, the CDR3 is TGTGCCAGCAGTGAAGCGCTTCAACTGGGAAACACCATATATTTT.

This clone has just a few counts. The rearrangement uses TRBV9 and TRBJ1-6, with 9 nucleotides matching TRBD1. The ends lost 3 bases at V and 0 bases at J; junction bases unmatched: 4. Germline loops: CDR1 SGDLS, CDR2 YYNGEE. There are 17 residues in the CDR3. CDR3 nucleotide sequence: TGTGCCAGCAGCGCCCCGACAGGGGGCTCCTATAATTCACCCCTCCACTTT. Encoded protein: CASSAPTGGSYNSPLHF.

This clone was observed a single time. The V and J genes are TRBV28 and TRBJ2-7; 13 nucleotides line up with TRBD2. This CDR3 is 17 amino acids long. Losses at the gene ends were 7 bases for V and 2 bases for J; bases not matched to a gene: 11. Germline CDR1 MDHEN, CDR2 SYDVKM. This CDR3 is CASTLMGGLAGTYEQYF. CDR3 coding DNA: TGTGCCAGCACCCTCATGGGGGGACTAGCGGGGACCTACGAGCAGTACTTC.

For the CDR3, the DNA is TGCGCCAGCAGCTTGGGGACCCGGGGTGACACTGAAGCTTTCTTT. Its protein product is CASSLGTRGDTEAFF. The J gene is TRBJ1-1, the V gene TRBV5-1, with no clear D. V lost 0 bases and J 3 bases, leaving 12 bases between the germline ends. In germline, CDR1 is SGHRS, CDR2 YFSETQ. The CDR3 has 15 residues.

The V and J genes are TRBV2 and TRBJ1-4; possible D gene TRBD1, 6 bases. Trimming left V 2 bases short and J 3 bases short, with 13 bases between. Germline V gene data show CDR1 as SNHLY and CDR2 as FYNNEI. This CDR3 has 16 amino acids. This CDR3 reads CASSESGGAANEKLFF. DNA of the CDR3: TGTGCCAGCAGTGAATCGGGGGGGGCTGCTAATGAAAAACTGTTTTTT.

CDR3 region: CASSLDRGPYNEQFF. For the CDR3, the DNA is TGTGCCAGCAGCCTAGACAGGGGTCCCTACAATGAGCAGTTCTTC. The chain uses TRBV3-1 (or the pseudogene TRBV3-2) and TRBJ2-1; TRBD1 matches at 8 bases. With 4 bases clipped from V and 2 bases from J, the junction kept 4 bases outside the gene matches. The CDR3 spans 15 residues. Germline V gives CDR1 LGHDT, CDR2 YNNKEL (reference sequence).

V and J are TRBV19 and TRBJ1-5, with 7 bases lining up with TRBD1. CDR3 length equals 16 residues. Losses at the gene ends were 5 bases for V and 4 bases for J; bases not matched to a gene: 11. The germline V gene has CDR1 LNHDA and CDR2 SQIVND (reference sequence). In DNA form, the CDR3 reads TGTGCCAGTAGTTCCCAGTTCAGGGGGGTGAATCAGCCCCAGCATTTT. This codes for CASSSQFRGVNQPQHF.

The CDR3 reads CASSPPTGGLGVTEAFF. The CDR3 coding sequence is TGTGCCAGTAGCCCCCCGACAGGGGGCCTTGGGGTAACTGAAGCTTTCTTT. This rearrangement joins TRBV19 to TRBJ1-1; TRBD1 aligns across 10 bases. The CDR3 covers 17 residues. With V trimmed by 6 bases and J by 5 bases, 15 bases remained unmatched. CDR1 is LNHDA and CDR2 is SQIVND in the germline V gene (reference sequence).

The table lists this clone with a count of one. The gene calls are TRBV7-2 and TRBJ2-7; 9 nucleotides align to TRBD2. The CDR3 is made up of 15 amino acids. CDR1 is SGHTA and CDR2 is FQGNSA in the germline V gene. Germline trimming cut 0 bases from V and 4 bases from J; bases unmatched to any gene: 4. The CDR3 DNA reads as TGTGCCAGCAGCTTAGCTGGGACTAGCTATTACGAGCAGTACTTC. This gives the protein CASSLAGTSYYEQYF.

The chain recombines TRBV7-2 with TRBJ2-4; D is perhaps TRBD1 (6 bases). The CDR3 is made up of 15 amino acids. With 5 bases removed from V and 3 bases from J, the gap between germline ends came to 14 bases. Germline values: CDR1 SGHTA, CDR2 FQGNSA. The CDR3 DNA reads as TGTGCCAGCAGCCTTCCAGGGGTGGGCAAAAACATTCAGTACTTC. Translated, it gives CASSLPGVGKNIQYF.

The chain recombines TRBV19 with TRBJ2-7; D may be TRBD1 (5 bases). Germline lookup yields CDR1 LNHDA and CDR2 SQIVND (reference sequence). CDR3 length: 14 amino acids. The V end lost 5 bases, the J end lost 5 bases, and 16 bases lay between the germline ends. The CDR3, as DNA: TGTGCCAGTAGTTCCCCAGGGATGGTTAACGAGCAGTACTTC. Translating it yields CASSSPGMVNEQYF.

A single count supports this clone. The chain combines TRBV18 with TRBJ2-4, with D perhaps TRBD2 (7 bases). Looked up from germline, CDR1 is KGHSH and CDR2 is LQKENI. The CDR3 is 18 amino acids. The V end was cut by 4 bases, the J end by 7 bases, with 26 bases between. The CDR3 region is CASSRGERDKMVRNIQYF. The DNA for the CDR3 is TGTGCCAGCTCACGAGGGGAGCGGGACAAAATGGTTCGGAACATTCAGTACTTC.

The V and J genes are TRBV5-1 and TRBJ2-7, with TRBD2 identical over 8 bases. CDR3 length: 14 amino acids. CDR1 is SGHRS and CDR2 is YFSETQ in the germline V gene. Trimming removed 5 bases from V and 5 bases from J; junction bases left unmatched: 9. The chain's CDR3 is CASSYSGSDHEQYF. The CDR3 region has the DNA TGCGCCAGCAGTTACAGCGGGAGCGACCACGAGCAGTACTTC.

The chain is built from TRBV10-3 and TRBJ1-1; D is ambiguous. The V end was cut by 11 bases, the J end by 5 bases, with 15 bases between. The V gene's germline CDR1 is ENHRY and CDR2 SYGVKD. CDR3 length equals 12 residues. The CDR3 nucleotides are TGTGCCGCGGGAGGGTTTGGGACTGAAGCTTTCTTT. Amino acids: CAAGGFGTEAFF.

This clone was seen once. The DNA of the CDR3 is TGTGCCAGCAGCTCACAGGGGGGCTACACCTTC. Protein product: CASSSQGGYTF. The V call is TRBV28, the J call TRBJ1-2; 7 bases are shared with TRBD1. V lost 6 bases, J lost 8 bases, and 3 bases stayed unmatched. This CDR3 comprises 11 residues. Germline CDR1 is MDHEN and CDR2 is SYDVKM.

The chain employs TRBV5-1 and TRBJ1-2; 10 bases are shared with TRBD1. The CDR3 extends over 17 amino acids. CDR1 and CDR2 from the germline V gene are SGHRS and YFSETQ. The trim removed 1 base at V and 3 bases at J, leaving 9 bases unmatched. Here the CDR3 reads CASSLKGTGDWDYGYTF. CDR3 DNA: TGCGCCAGCAGCTTGAAAGGGACAGGGGACTGGGACTATGGCTACACCTTC. Supplemented by reference TRBV5-1 and TRBJ1-2, the full variable domain reads KAGVTQTPRYLIKTRGQQVTLSCSPISGHRSVSWYQQTPGQGLQFLFEYFSETQRNKGNFPGRFSGRQFSNSRSEMNVSTLELGDSALYLCASSLKGTGDWDYGYTFGSGTRLTVV.

The genes are TRBV30 and TRBJ2-1; no clear D. Germline CDR1 GTSNPN, CDR2 SVGIG (reference sequence). The V and J ends lost 3 bases and 2 bases respectively, with 17 bases between them. The CDR3 spans 16 residues. The DNA of the CDR3 is TGTGCCTGGAGAGATTTAAAAATGGCGGCCTACAATGAGCAGTTCTTC. Protein sequence: CAWRDLKMAAYNEQFF.

V is TRBV15 and J is TRBJ1-4; a possible D gene is TRBD1 (5 bases). CDR3 size: 12 residues. V dropped 5 bases and J dropped 8 bases, with 9 bases sitting between them. CDR1 and CDR2 (germline): LNHNV, YYDKDF (reference sequence). The chain's CDR3 is CATSDSGEKLFF. The CDR3 DNA reads TGTGCCACCAGCGACTCAGGGGAAAAACTGTTTTTT.

The chain carries TRBV29-1 and TRBJ1-1; TRBD1 agrees at 7 bases. Germline CDR1 is SQVTM and CDR2 is ANQGSEA. The CDR3 loop spans 13 amino acids. V dropped 6 bases and J dropped 4; count of bases not matched to a gene: 8. This CDR3 is CSVRTDRATEAFF. The CDR3 coding sequence is TGCAGCGTCCGTACTGACAGGGCCACTGAAGCTTTCTTT. The full variable domain, completed using reference TRBV29-1 and TRBJ1-1, is SAVISQKPSRDICQRGTSLTIQCQVDSQVTMMFWYRQQPGQSLTLIATANQGSEATYESGFVIDKFPISRPNLTFSTLTVSNMSPEDSSIYLCSVRTDRATEAFFGQGTRLTVV.

The V and J genes are TRBV10-2 and TRBJ1-2; TRBD1 agrees at 8 bases. Trimming took 7 bases from V and 2 from J; bases not matched to a gene: 3. The CDR3 extends over 13 amino acids. Germline CDR1 reads WSHSY; CDR2 reads SAAADI. The DNA of the CDR3 is TGCGCCAGCAAGACAGGGGTGAACTATGGCTACACCTTC. Encoded protein: CASKTGVNYGYTF.